Listed here are 32 T cell receptor beta chains from one sample, sequenced in a study of T cell repertoires in cytomegalovirus infection. Each CDR3 protein gets one entry after TCRdb re-called the reads with MiXCR. The sample lists around 750,000 distinct CDR3 sequences; approximately 29% were seen once. What these receptors recognize is not known. Specimen: cultured CD8+ T cells from PBMCs, collected from culture after CMV antigen stimulation. The receptors here all came from a human donor in good health (CMV status not recorded). Some clones in this sample may be carry-over from other donors' samples.

The CDR3 DNA is TGTGCCAGCAGTTACTTGGGGGACATCTTGTACCAAGAGACCCAGTACTTC. As protein: CASSYLGDILYQETQYF. The V gene is TRBV6-6, the J gene TRBJ2-5; tentatively, D is TRBD1 (6 bases). This CDR3 spans 17 amino acids. In germline, CDR1 is MNHNY, CDR2 SVGAGI (reference sequence). V was clipped by 1 base and J by 0 bases, with 15 bases between them.

The gene calls are TRBV5-8 and TRBJ1-1; 9 bases line up with TRBD1. V lost 2 bases and J lost 6; bases outside the gene matches: 8. Germline CDR1 is SGHTS and CDR2 is YDEGEE. The CDR3 loop spans 15 amino acids. CDR3 sequence (DNA): TGTGCCAGCAGCTTACTCACAGGGACAGGGTCTGAAGCTTTCTTT. Translated: CASSLLTGTGSEAFF.

The chain has TRBV15 and TRBJ1-2, with D possibly being TRBD1 (5 bases). Per the germline V gene, CDR1 is LNHNV and CDR2 is YYDKDF (reference sequence). Trimming stripped 0 bases from V and 7 bases from J, with 15 bases between. This CDR3 is 15 amino acids long. CDR3 nucleotide sequence: TGTGCCACCAGCAGAGATCGAGGAAGGGGCTCTGGCTACACCTTC. Translated: CATSRDRGRGSGYTF.

This sequence joins TRBV11-2 and TRBJ1-1; no reliable D call. Germline assignment: CDR1 SGHAT and CDR2 FQNNGV. Trimming took off 3 bases at V and 3 bases at J, with 20 bases between the two ends. The CDR3 covers 17 residues. Written as DNA, the CDR3 is TGTGCCAGCAGCTTTTGGGAGGGCCTACACCGGGACACTGAAGCTTTCTTT. Amino acids: CASSFWEGLHRDTEAFF. Looking up the rest from reference TRBV11-2 and TRBJ1-1 gives the full variable domain: EAGVAQSPRYKIIEKRQSVAFWCNPISGHATLYWYQQILGQGPKLLIQFQNNGVVDDSQLPKDRFSAERLKGVDSTLKIQPAKLEDSAVYLCASSFWEGLHRDTEAFFGQGTRLTVV.

This clonotype was picked up a small number of times. The chain uses TRBV27 and TRBJ1-4; no firm D call. Per the germline V gene, CDR1 is MNHEY and CDR2 is SMNVEV (reference sequence). The CDR3 is made up of 14 amino acids. V was pared by 3 bases and J by 2 bases, with 7 bases between. The CDR3 loop reads CASSFGSTNEKLFF. CDR3 sequence (DNA): TGTGCCAGCAGTTTTGGTTCGACTAATGAAAAACTGTTTTTT. Filled out from reference TRBV27 and TRBJ1-4, the complete variable domain reads EAQVTQNPRYLITVTGKKLTVTCSQNMNHEYMSWYRQDPGLGLRQIYYSMNVEVTDKGDVPEGYKVSRKEKRNFPLILESPSPNQTSLYFCASSFGSTNEKLFFGSGTQLSVL.

The rearrangement links TRBV7-8 to TRBJ2-2; 8 nucleotides agree with TRBD2. V lost 2 bases and J lost 8; bases outside the gene matches: 13. CDR1 is SGHVS, CDR2 FQNEAQ, per germline. The CDR3 loop spans 17 amino acids. The CDR3: CASSLTLRGAVGGELFF. CDR3 bases: TGTGCCAGCAGCTTAACGTTGCGGGGGGCCGTAGGTGGGGAGCTGTTTTTT.

Only a few counts were recorded for this clonotype. The rearrangement joins TRBV4-2 to TRBJ1-2; 8 bases agree with TRBD1. The germline CDR1 and CDR2 sequences are LGHNA and YNFKEQ. The CDR3 has 15 residues. Germline trimming cut 0 bases from V and 4 bases from J; bases unmatched to any gene: 4. The CDR3 nucleotides read TGTGCCAGCAGCCAAGAGGGACAGGTGGCCTATGGCTACACCTTC. Translation: CASSQEGQVAYGYTF.

A few counts support this clonotype. The chain joins TRBV12-3 or TRBV12-4 to TRBJ1-2; 12 nucleotides agree with TRBD1. This CDR3 comprises 15 residues. With V trimmed by 5 bases and J by 4 bases, 5 bases remained unmatched. CDR3 in DNA: TGTGCCAGCAGTCCCGGGACAGGGGGCCTCTATGGCTACACCTTC. Translating it yields CASSPGTGGLYGYTF.

This clonotype was counted only a few times. V gene TRBV20-1 combines with J gene TRBJ2-7, with 9 bases lining up with TRBD1. Trimming took 1 base from V and 4 from J; bases not matched to a gene: 11. Germline V CDR1 and CDR2: DFQATT, SNEGSKA (reference sequence). The CDR3 runs 16 residues. Here the CDR3 reads CSARAPGTGSFYEQYV. The CDR3 region has the DNA TGCAGTGCTAGAGCCCCCGGGACAGGGAGTTTTTACGAGCAGTACGTC.

This clonotype was counted only a few times. V is TRBV9 and J is TRBJ1-5, with 9 bases lining up with TRBD1. This CDR3 comprises 15 residues. V was pared by 2 bases and J by 1 base, with 1 base of the junction left unmatched. Germline V gene data show CDR1 as SGDLS and CDR2 as YYNGEE. CDR3: CASSVGTGSNQPQHF. CDR3 nucleotide sequence: TGTGCCAGCAGCGTGGGGACAGGGAGCAATCAGCCCCAGCATTTT.

The V gene is TRBV4-3, the J gene TRBJ2-1; D remains unclear. From germline, CDR1 is LGHNA and CDR2 YSLEER. The CDR3 loop spans 14 amino acids. V was trimmed by 0 bases and J by 2 bases, leaving 5 bases between them. CDR3 coding DNA: TGCGCCAGCAGCCAAGATGAGACCTACAATGAGCAGTTCTTC. It specifies CASSQDETYNEQFF.

Many counts were recorded for this clonotype. The V and J genes are TRBV7-2 and TRBJ2-7; D unresolved. Trimming shortened V by 1 base and J by 0 bases, and 7 bases separated the two germline ends. The length of the CDR3 is 14 residues. CDR1 SGHTA and CDR2 FQGNSA come from the germline V gene. The CDR3 nucleotides read TGTGCCAGCAGCTTAGAACACAACTCCTACGAGCAGTACTTC. Residues: CASSLEHNSYEQYF.

V is TRBV4-1 and J is TRBJ2-3; a weak D match, TRBD1 (5 bases). Looked up from germline, CDR1 is MGHRA and CDR2 is YSYEKL. This CDR3 has 15 amino acids. V was clipped by 0 bases and J by 8 bases, with 15 bases between them. CDR3 sequence (DNA): TGCGCCAGCAGCCAAGAGGGCAAGGGGTTAGGTACGCAGTATTTT. Protein product: CASSQEGKGLGTQYF.

The chain has TRBV6-1 and TRBJ1-2; D perhaps matches TRBD1 (6 bases). The CDR3 spans 13 residues. The germline V gene encodes CDR1 MNHNS and CDR2 SASEGT. The V end was cut by 3 bases, the J end by 6 bases, with 11 bases between. The CDR3 sequence: CASSEGGGNGYTF. CDR3 in DNA: TGTGCCAGCAGTGAGGGGGGGGGCAATGGCTACACCTTC.

This clonotype was recorded a few times. The V and J genes are TRBV27 and TRBJ1-5; D possibly corresponds to TRBD1 (5 bases). This CDR3 comprises 14 residues. The V and J ends lost 1 base and 7 bases respectively, with 11 bases between them. Germline V lookup: CDR1 MNHEY, CDR2 SMNVEV (reference sequence). The CDR3 region is CASSLWGRWQPQHF. The CDR3 region has the DNA TGTGCCAGCAGTTTATGGGGGAGATGGCAGCCCCAGCATTTT.

In this sample, this clonotype turned up a few times. In DNA, the CDR3 is TGCGCCAGCAGCCAAGAAGGTCGCGACAGGGACATCAATGAGCAGTTCTTC. This sequence encodes CASSQEGRDRDINEQFF. The chain couples TRBV4-1 to TRBJ2-1; TRBD1 agrees at 7 bases. The CDR3 consists of 17 residues. Germline trimming cut 0 bases from V and 6 bases from J; bases unmatched to any gene: 11. CDR1 MGHRA and CDR2 YSYEKL come from the germline V gene.

This clonotype was detected only a few times. The chain has TRBV5-6 and TRBJ2-7; D gene unclear. Trimming cost V 1 base and J 6 bases, with 5 bases left between them. CDR1 is SGHDT and CDR2 is YYEEEE in the germline V gene. The CDR3 length is 11 residues. The CDR3 DNA is TGTGCCAGCAGCTTGAAAGCCGAGCAGTACGTC. Translating it yields CASSLKAEQYV.

This clonotype has at least ten counts. J is TRBJ2-5 and V is TRBV7-2, with D possibly matching TRBD1 (5 bases). V was cut by 1 base and J by 5 bases, with 14 bases left in between. Germline lookup yields CDR1 SGHTA and CDR2 FQGNSA. The CDR3 contains 15 residues. CDR3 residues: CASSLDRQLRETQYF. The CDR3, as DNA: TGTGCCAGCAGCTTAGATAGACAGCTACGGGAGACCCAGTACTTC.

The J gene is TRBJ2-2, the V gene TRBV12-3 or TRBV12-4; 9 nucleotides match TRBD1. With 10 bases clipped from V and 1 base from J, the junction kept 7 bases outside the gene matches. The CDR3 covers 15 residues. Written as DNA, the CDR3 is TGTGCCAACCTCAGGGACAGGGAGAACACCGGGGAGCTGTTTTTT. Encoded protein: CANLRDRENTGELFF.

The gene calls are TRBV29-1 and TRBJ2-4, with D tentatively TRBD1 (5 bases). The CDR3 has 16 residues. Trimming cost V 3 bases and J 2 bases, with 17 bases left between them. Germline CDR1 and CDR2: SQVTM and ANQGSEA. CDR3 protein: CSVEGRRSGSKNIQYF. The CDR3 coding sequence is TGCAGCGTTGAGGGAAGGAGATCAGGGTCCAAAAACATTCAGTACTTC.

This clonotype has ten or more counts. V is TRBV7-2 and J is TRBJ2-7; no clear D gene. Trimming removed 2 bases at V and 3 bases at J, with 23 bases between. The CDR3 is 18 residues long. CDR1 and CDR2 from the germline V gene are SGHTA and FQGNSA. The CDR3: CASSLPLGAPTLLYEQYF. CDR3 nucleotides: TGTGCCAGCAGCTTACCGCTGGGCGCCCCAACTCTACTCTACGAGCAGTACTTC.

This sequence joins TRBV27 and TRBJ1-2; 8 bases agree with TRBD1. CDR1 and CDR2 (germline): MNHEY, SMNVEV (reference sequence). J lost 2 bases, V lost 5 bases, and 4 bases had no gene match. The CDR3 is 14 residues long. The CDR3 DNA reads as TGTGCCAGCAGTGGACAGGGAGAGAACTATGGCTACACCTTC. Amino acid sequence: CASSGQGENYGYTF.

This clonotype occurred many times. J is TRBJ2-6 and V is TRBV7-2, with TRBD1 matching over 7 bases. V dropped 5 bases and J dropped 2; count of bases not matched to a gene: 6. Germline CDR1 reads SGHTA; CDR2 reads FQGNSA. The CDR3 is 16 residues long. CDR3 region: CASSRTGFTGANVLTF. As DNA, the CDR3 is TGTGCCAGCAGCCGGACAGGTTTCACTGGGGCCAACGTCCTGACTTTC.

This clonotype turned up a few times. One end of the junction fails to match germline, which may point to a read error. The chain recombines TRBV7-6 with TRBJ2-2; possibly TRBD2 for D (5 bases). Germline V gene lookup returns CDR1 SGHVS and CDR2 FNYEAQ. The CDR3 length is 12 residues. Here the CDR3 reads CASPGNSGELFF. CDR3 nucleotides: TGTGCCAGCCCGGGGAACTCCGGGGAGCTGTTTTTT.

V gene TRBV15 combines with J gene TRBJ2-3; 7 bases are shared with TRBD2. CDR3 size: 15 residues. V gave up 5 bases and J gave up 2 bases; unmatched junction bases: 7. Germline V CDR1 and CDR2: LNHNV, YYDKDF (reference sequence). The CDR3 here is CATSYRGGNTDTQYF. As DNA, the CDR3 is TGTGCCACCAGCTACCGCGGGGGAAACACAGATACGCAGTATTTT. The full variable domain, in which reference TRBV15 and TRBJ2-3 provide the parts outside the CDR3, is DAMVIQNPRYQVTQFGKPVTLSCSQTLNHNVMYWYQQKSSQAPKLLFHYYDKDFNNEADTPDNFQSRRPNTSFCFLDIRSPGLGDTAMYLCATSYRGGNTDTQYFGPGTRLTVL.

The chain uses TRBV6-8 and TRBJ2-2, with D possibly being TRBD1 (5 bases). The CDR3 has 14 residues. CDR1 is MNHGY, CDR2 SAAAGT, per germline. V dropped 2 bases and J dropped 4 bases, with 8 bases sitting between them. The CDR3 DNA sequence: TGTGCCAGCAGTTACAGGGGCCCCACCGGGGAGCTGTTTTTT. Translated: CASSYRGPTGELFF.

The gene calls are TRBV29-1 and TRBJ2-7; D could derive from TRBD1 or TRBD2 (5 bases each). This CDR3 has 12 amino acids. Trimming cost V 4 bases and J 0 bases, with 7 bases left between them. From germline, CDR1 is SQVTM and CDR2 ANQGSEA. The CDR3 protein is CSVGDPSYEQYF. CDR3 DNA sequence: TGCAGCGTTGGGGACCCCTCCTACGAGCAGTACTTC.

This clonotype came up many times. The genes are TRBV6-1 and TRBJ1-5, with 10 positions matching TRBD1. The germline CDR1 and CDR2 sequences are MNHNS and SASEGT. This CDR3 region has 15 residues. V shed 5 bases, J shed 2 bases, and the junction held 3 bases outside the gene matches. Written as DNA, the CDR3 is TGTGCCAGCAGTTATGGGACAGGGGGCAATCAGCCCCAGCATTTT. This encodes CASSYGTGGNQPQHF.

This clonotype was picked up a small number of times. The chain has TRBV7-2 and TRBJ1-1; weak D call: TRBD1 (6 bases). V dropped 5 bases and J dropped 1 base, with 14 bases sitting between them. Germline CDR1 reads SGHTA; CDR2 reads FQGNSA. The CDR3 has 15 amino acids. CDR3 loop: CASSRGEGSNTEAFF. In DNA, the CDR3 is TGTGCCAGCAGCAGGGGGGAGGGGTCGAACACTGAAGCTTTCTTT.

This clonotype was seen a few times. The chain uses TRBV15 and TRBJ2-1, with D possibly matching TRBD1 (6 bases). Germline V gene sequence: CDR1 LNHNV, CDR2 YYDKDF (reference sequence). V was shortened by 6 bases and J by 8 bases, with 20 bases between the two germline ends. There are 15 residues in the CDR3. DNA of the CDR3: TGTGCCACCAGGGACAGTATGATGGTAAGGCATGAGCAGTTCTTC. It translates to CATRDSMMVRHEQFF.

Ten or more counts support this clonotype. The V call is TRBV7-6, the J call TRBJ2-1; weak D call: TRBD2 (6 bases). Deletions cut 5 bases from V and 4 bases from J, with 15 bases between. The CDR3 extends over 15 amino acids. The germline V gene encodes CDR1 SGHVS and CDR2 FNYEAQ. CDR3 protein: CASSIKQEGYNEQFF. The CDR3 coding sequence is TGTGCCAGCAGCATAAAACAGGAGGGTTACAATGAGCAGTTCTTC.

This clonotype was observed a handful of times. This chain connects TRBV7-2 to TRBJ1-6; no firm D call. The CDR3 totals 14 residues. V was trimmed by 5 bases and J by 10 bases, leaving 15 bases between them. Per germline, CDR1 SGHTA and CDR2 FQGNSA. CDR3 sequence (DNA): TGTGCCAGCAGCCAAGGGTATTGGAACTCACCCCTCCACTTT. Protein sequence: CASSQGYWNSPLHF. The full variable domain, rest sourced from reference TRBV7-2 and TRBJ1-6, is GAGVSQSPSNKVTEKGKDVELRCDPISGHTALYWYRQSLGQGLEFLIYFQGNSAPDKSGLPSDRFSAERTGGSVSTLTIQRTQQEDSAVYLCASSQGYWNSPLHFGNGTRLTVT.